The 24 T cell receptor beta chains below all came from one sample that was sequenced in a study of shared clonotypes between healthy human individuals. The repertoire was sequenced with immunoSEQ multiplex PCR; TCRdb's copy has only in-frame clones and lacks some. The table shows hundreds of thousands of clones, with about nine tenths occurring only once. What was sequenced was memory CD8+ T cells sorted from blood. Subset described: CD45RO+ cells pooled with CCR7-negative TemRA cells. Source of these receptors: a man aged 18 to 29 in good health.

This sequence joins TRBV10-3 and TRBJ2-1; TRBD1 agrees at 12 bases. V shed 5 bases, J shed 8 bases, and the junction held 7 bases outside the gene matches. Per germline, CDR1 ENHRY and CDR2 SYGVKD. The CDR3 runs 15 residues. CDR3 sequence: CAISSGTGGWDEQFF. The CDR3 DNA reads as TGTGCCATCAGTTCCGGGACAGGGGGCTGGGATGAGCAGTTCTTC.

The V call is TRBV2, the J call TRBJ2-7; no reliable D call. The length of the CDR3 is 15 residues. V lost 6 bases and J lost 0, with 15 bases in between. From germline, CDR1 is SNHLY and CDR2 FYNNEI. The CDR3 reads CASRLLGSSSYEQYF. Written as DNA, the CDR3 is TGTGCCAGCAGGCTGTTAGGGTCCAGCTCCTACGAGCAGTACTTC.

The V gene is TRBV9, the J gene TRBJ2-3; D is tentatively TRBD1 or TRBD2 (6 bases each). This CDR3 is 15 amino acids long. Germline V lookup: CDR1 SGDLS, CDR2 YYNGEE. Trimming shortened V by 3 bases and J by 2 bases, and 13 bases separated the two germline ends. CDR3: CASSGEDSSTDTQYF. The CDR3 nucleotides read TGTGCCAGCAGCGGGGAGGACAGTTCCACAGATACGCAGTATTTT.

The table lists this clone with a count of one. The chain combines TRBV6-5 with TRBJ2-3, with TRBD2 as a possible D gene (5 bases). The CDR3 has 15 amino acids. Germline V gene lookup returns CDR1 MNHEY and CDR2 SVGAGI. Trimming cost V 3 bases and J 1 base, with 11 bases left between them. Here the CDR3 reads CASSYGYSGTDTQYF. Here the CDR3 DNA reads TGTGCCAGCAGTTATGGGTATAGCGGCACAGATACGCAGTATTTT.

J is TRBJ2-1 and V is TRBV4-1; 10 positions agree with TRBD2. Germline V gives CDR1 MGHRA, CDR2 YSYEKL. CDR3 length equals 15 residues. The J segment lost 5 bases and the V segment lost 3 bases, leaving 4 bases of the junction unmatched. For the CDR3, the DNA is TGCGCCAGCAGCCAGCTAGCGGGAGAGGACAATGAGCAGTTCTTC. Its translation: CASSQLAGEDNEQFF.

Concerning this clone: The junction does not match germline at one end; this may be a read error. The rearrangement links TRBV5-1 to TRBJ1-2, with a possible D match to TRBD1 (5 bases). The CDR3 runs to 12 residues. Germline V CDR1 and CDR2: SGHRS, YFSETQ. CDR3 nucleotides: TGCGCCAGCAGTTTGGGGACCCCTCCACGCACCTTC. It codes for CASSLGTPPRTF.

CDR3 DNA sequence: TGTGCCAGCAACCTACGGGTGGGGACACCGAACACCGGGGAGCTGTTTTTT. Protein sequence: CASNLRVGTPNTGELFF. The chain links TRBV7-9 to TRBJ2-2, with D possibly being TRBD1 (6 bases). Germline V CDR1 and CDR2: SEHNR, FQNEAQ (reference sequence). Between the trimmed V and J ends, which lost 7 bases and 0 bases, there was a span of 18 bases. This CDR3 comprises 17 residues.

Concerning this clone itself: Other nucleotide sequences from this sample produce the same CDR3. The chain employs TRBV9 and TRBJ1-2; a possible D gene is TRBD1 (6 bases). The V and J ends lost 0 bases and 2 bases respectively, with 8 bases between them. The CDR3 contains 14 residues. The germline V gene encodes CDR1 SGDLS and CDR2 YYNGEE. The CDR3: CASSVGGGNYGYTF. For the CDR3, the DNA is TGTGCCAGCAGCGTAGGAGGGGGGAACTATGGCTACACCTTC.

V and J are TRBV30 and TRBJ2-1, with 12 bases lining up with TRBD2. The V gene end was trimmed by 3 bases and the J gene end by 6 bases; junction bases not matched to a gene: 6. Germline CDR1 and CDR2: GTSNPN and SVGIG (reference sequence). The CDR3 covers 15 residues. The CDR3 nucleotides are TGTGCCTGGAGACTCGGGACTAGCGGGCTCAATGAGCAGTTCTTC. Protein product: CAWRLGTSGLNEQFF. The full variable domain, with the rest looked up from reference TRBV30 and TRBJ2-1, is SQTIHQWPATLVQPVGSPLSLECTVEGTSNPNLYWYRQAAGRGLQLLFYSVGIGQISSEVPQNLSASRPQDRQFILSSKKLLLSDSGFYLCAWRLGTSGLNEQFFGPGTRLTVL.

Here the CDR3 DNA reads TGTGCCAGCAGCCCTATGACAGGGACTGAAGCTTTCTTT. Protein sequence: CASSPMTGTEAFF. V gene TRBV7-9 combines with J gene TRBJ1-1, with 7 bases that match TRBD1. Germline loops: CDR1 SEHNR, CDR2 FQNEAQ (reference sequence). Trimming took 5 bases from V and 5 from J; bases not matched to a gene: 5. This CDR3 comprises 13 residues.

This clone has ten or more counts. The rearrangement uses TRBV5-1 and TRBJ1-1; D gene ambiguous. The CDR3 extends over 14 amino acids. Germline V gene lookup returns CDR1 SGHRS and CDR2 YFSETQ. V dropped 3 bases and J dropped 1 base, with 10 bases sitting between them. DNA for the CDR3: TGCGCCAGCAGCTGGACCTTTGGGAACACTGAAGCTTTCTTT. Protein: CASSWTFGNTEAFF.

The chain uses TRBV6-6 and TRBJ1-1; no reliable D call. Per the germline V gene, CDR1 is MNHNY and CDR2 is SVGAGI (reference sequence). CDR3 size: 11 residues. The germline V and J ends were trimmed by 2 bases and 4 bases, with 2 bases remaining between them. DNA for the CDR3: TGTGCCAGCAGTTACCCCACTGAAGCTTTCTTT. The encoded protein is CASSYPTEAFF.

CDR3 sequence reads: CASSLAYWLAGGDTQYF. In DNA, the CDR3 is TGTGCCAGCAGCTTAGCATACTGGCTAGCGGGGGGAGATACGCAGTATTTT. This chain joins TRBV7-9 and TRBJ2-3, with 11 bases fitting TRBD2. Per the germline V gene, CDR1 is SEHNR and CDR2 is FQNEAQ (reference sequence). CDR3 size: 17 residues. J lost 5 bases, V lost 0 bases, and 7 bases had no gene match.

The chain joins TRBV28 to TRBJ1-1; D is ambiguous. The germline CDR1 and CDR2 sequences are MDHEN and SYDVKM. V lost 9 bases to trimming and J lost 6 bases, with 14 bases between them. The CDR3 runs to 12 residues. CDR3 sequence: CASNFPLSEAFF. CDR3 DNA: TGTGCCAGTAACTTTCCCCTCTCTGAAGCTTTCTTT.

The rearrangement joins TRBV5-1 to TRBJ2-7, with 8 bases identical to TRBD2. V shed 0 bases, J shed 3 bases, and the junction held 17 bases outside the gene matches. The CDR3 covers 19 residues. Germline CDR1 SGHRS, CDR2 YFSETQ. The CDR3 sequence: CASSLGRSLALAGFYEQYF. The CDR3 region has the DNA TGCGCCAGCAGCTTGGGCCGAAGTTTAGCGCTAGCGGGTTTCTACGAGCAGTACTTC. Based on the CDR3 plus reference TRBV5-1 and TRBJ2-7, the full variable domain is KAGVTQTPRYLIKTRGQQVTLSCSPISGHRSVSWYQQTPGQGLQFLFEYFSETQRNKGNFPGRFSGRQFSNSRSEMNVSTLELGDSALYLCASSLGRSLALAGFYEQYFGPGTRLTVT.

In nucleotides, the CDR3 is TGTGCCAGCAGTTACTCCGGGATAAACTATGGCTACACCTTC. Translated: CASSYSGINYGYTF. The chain uses TRBV6-5 and TRBJ1-2; D is unresolved. V lost 0 bases and J lost 2, with 7 bases in between. Germline V gives CDR1 MNHEY, CDR2 SVGAGI. The CDR3 runs to 14 residues.

This sequence joins TRBV7-6 and TRBJ2-6; the D is unclear. CDR1 is SGHVS and CDR2 is FNYEAQ in the germline V gene. V was shortened by 5 bases and J by 0 bases, with 2 bases between the two germline ends. CDR3 length: 13 amino acids. The CDR3 region is CASSRSGANVLTF. DNA for the CDR3: TGTGCCAGCAGCCGCTCTGGGGCCAACGTCCTGACTTTC.

The chain recombines TRBV7-9 with TRBJ2-7; 8 nucleotides agree with TRBD2. The CDR3 has 15 amino acids. Per germline, CDR1 SEHNR and CDR2 FQNEAQ (reference sequence). The V segment lost 5 bases and the J segment 0 bases; nucleotides outside the gene matches: 6. The CDR3 loop reads CASSTVTSGSYEQYF. CDR3 bases: TGTGCCAGCAGCACCGTTACTAGCGGCTCCTACGAGCAGTACTTC.

V is TRBV5-6 and J is TRBJ2-7, with 7 nucleotides matching TRBD2. J lost 4 bases, V lost 0 bases, and 4 bases had no gene match. The CDR3 is 14 amino acids. The V gene's germline CDR1 is SGHDT and CDR2 YYEEEE. The CDR3 here is CASSLALADYEQYF. The DNA for the CDR3 is TGTGCCAGCAGCTTGGCGCTAGCGGATTACGAGCAGTACTTC.

V is TRBV5-6 and J is TRBJ1-4; tentative D call: TRBD1 (5 bases). The CDR3 totals 15 residues. Germline CDR1 SGHDT, CDR2 YYEEEE. V gave up 4 bases and J gave up 7 bases, with 17 bases separating them. CDR3 sequence reads: CASSEGTPSPEKLFF. In DNA form, the CDR3 reads TGTGCCAGCAGCGAGGGGACGCCTAGTCCTGAAAAACTGTTTTTT.

The V gene is TRBV27, the J gene TRBJ1-5; no reliable D call. Trimming shortened V by 4 bases and J by 6 bases, and 7 bases separated the two germline ends. Germline assignment: CDR1 MNHEY and CDR2 SMNVEV (reference sequence). The CDR3 is 12 amino acids. CDR3 coding DNA: TGTGCCAGCAGTTCGTACCTTCAGCCCCAGCATTTT. It codes for CASSSYLQPQHF.

The chain is built from TRBV5-4 and TRBJ1-4; D gene uncertain. This CDR3 spans 15 amino acids. Germline CDR1 is SGHNT and CDR2 is YYREEE (reference sequence). V was shortened by 0 bases and J by 8 bases, with 14 bases between the two germline ends. The chain's CDR3 is CASSLGHYRGEKLFF. CDR3 nucleotide sequence: TGTGCCAGCAGCTTGGGACATTACCGAGGGGAAAAACTGTTTTTT.

The chain uses TRBV28 and TRBJ2-3; possibly TRBD1 for D (6 bases). Germline CDR1 is MDHEN and CDR2 is SYDVKM. This CDR3 comprises 16 residues. Trimming took off 5 bases at V and 5 bases at J, with 20 bases between the two ends. The CDR3 DNA reads as TGTGCCAGCAGTGGGAACAGGGAAGGTCTAGGAGATACGCAGTATTTT. Residues: CASSGNREGLGDTQYF.

Points on this clone: No DNA is shown, since the ends of the CDR3 on it are uncertain; the CDR3 is the one TCRdb lists. The V gene is TRBV29-1, the J gene TRBJ2-1; the table's TRBD1 call for D was not verified on the DNA. The CDR3 spans 13 amino acids, including both terminal residues. The germline V gene has CDR1 SQVTM and CDR2 ANQGSEA. The CDR3 sequence is CSTSGQGNNEQFF.